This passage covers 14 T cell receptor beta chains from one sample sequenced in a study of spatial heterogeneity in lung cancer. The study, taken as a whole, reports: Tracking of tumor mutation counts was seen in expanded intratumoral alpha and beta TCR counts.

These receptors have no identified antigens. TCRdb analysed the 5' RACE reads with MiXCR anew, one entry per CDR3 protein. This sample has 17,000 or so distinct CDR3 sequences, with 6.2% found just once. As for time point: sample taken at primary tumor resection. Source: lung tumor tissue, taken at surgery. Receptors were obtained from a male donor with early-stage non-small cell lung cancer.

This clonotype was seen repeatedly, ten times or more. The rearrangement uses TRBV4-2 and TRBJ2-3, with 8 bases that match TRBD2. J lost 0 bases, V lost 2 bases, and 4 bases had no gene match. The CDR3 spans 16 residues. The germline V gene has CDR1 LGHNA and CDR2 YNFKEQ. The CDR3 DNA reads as TGTGCCAGCAGCCAACAAGCGGGGGCAAGCACAGATACGCAGTATTTT. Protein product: CASSQQAGASTDTQYF.

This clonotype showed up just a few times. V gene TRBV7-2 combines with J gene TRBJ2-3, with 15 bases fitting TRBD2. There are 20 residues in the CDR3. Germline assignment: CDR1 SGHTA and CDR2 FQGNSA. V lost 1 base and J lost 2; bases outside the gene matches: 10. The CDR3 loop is CASSLEGLAGGLISTDTQYF. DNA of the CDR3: TGTGCCAGCAGCTTAGAGGGACTAGCGGGGGGACTAATTTCCACAGATACGCAGTATTTT.

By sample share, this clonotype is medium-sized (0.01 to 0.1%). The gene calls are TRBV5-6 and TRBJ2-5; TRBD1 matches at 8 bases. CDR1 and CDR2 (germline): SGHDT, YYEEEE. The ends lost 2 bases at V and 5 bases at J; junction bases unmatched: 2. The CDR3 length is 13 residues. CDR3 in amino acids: CASSFGQGETQYF. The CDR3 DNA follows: TGTGCCAGCAGCTTTGGACAGGGCGAGACCCAGTACTTC.

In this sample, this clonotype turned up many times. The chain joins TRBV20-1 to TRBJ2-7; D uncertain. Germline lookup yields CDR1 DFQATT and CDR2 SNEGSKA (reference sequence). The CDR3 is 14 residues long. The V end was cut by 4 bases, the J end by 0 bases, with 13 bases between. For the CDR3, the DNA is TGCAGTGCTACTAAGGGTCCGGGCTCCTACGAGCAGTACTTC. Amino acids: CSATKGPGSYEQYF.

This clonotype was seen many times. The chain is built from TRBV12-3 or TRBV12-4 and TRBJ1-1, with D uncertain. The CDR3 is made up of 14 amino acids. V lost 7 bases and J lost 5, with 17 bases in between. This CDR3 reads CASTSLRTRTEAFF. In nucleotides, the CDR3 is TGTGCCAGCACCTCACTCCGGACGCGAACTGAAGCTTTCTTT.

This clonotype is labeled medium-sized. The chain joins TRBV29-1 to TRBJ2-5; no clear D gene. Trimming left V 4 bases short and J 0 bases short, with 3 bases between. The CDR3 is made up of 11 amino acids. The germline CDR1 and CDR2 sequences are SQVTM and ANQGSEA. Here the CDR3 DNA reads TGCAGCGTTGGAAACCAAGAGACCCAGTACTTC. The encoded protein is CSVGNQETQYF.

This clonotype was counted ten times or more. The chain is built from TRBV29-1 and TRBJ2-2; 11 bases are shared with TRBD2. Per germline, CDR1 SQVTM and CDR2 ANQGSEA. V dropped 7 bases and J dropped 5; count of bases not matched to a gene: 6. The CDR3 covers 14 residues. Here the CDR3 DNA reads TGCAGCGCCGCGGGGACTAGCGGAACCGGGGAGCTGTTTTTT. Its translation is CSAAGTSGTGELFF.

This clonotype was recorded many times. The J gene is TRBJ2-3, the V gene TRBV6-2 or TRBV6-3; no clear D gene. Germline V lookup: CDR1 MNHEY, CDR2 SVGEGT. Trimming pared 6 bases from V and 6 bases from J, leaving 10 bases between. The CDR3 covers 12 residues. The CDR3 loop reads CASSSVRDTQYF. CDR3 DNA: TGTGCCAGCAGCTCCGTTAGGGATACGCAGTATTTT.

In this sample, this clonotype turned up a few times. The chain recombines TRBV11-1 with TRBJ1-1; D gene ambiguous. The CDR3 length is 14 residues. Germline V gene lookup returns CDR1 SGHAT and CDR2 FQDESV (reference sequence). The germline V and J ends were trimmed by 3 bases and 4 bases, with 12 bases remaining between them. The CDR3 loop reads CASSLRRKITEAFF. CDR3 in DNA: TGTGCCAGCAGCTTGAGGAGGAAAATCACTGAAGCTTTCTTT.

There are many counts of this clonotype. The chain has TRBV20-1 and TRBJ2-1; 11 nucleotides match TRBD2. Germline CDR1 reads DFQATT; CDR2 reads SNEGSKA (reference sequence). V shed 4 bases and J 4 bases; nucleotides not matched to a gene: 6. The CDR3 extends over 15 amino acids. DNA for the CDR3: TGCAGTGCTACCCCCGGGACTAGCGGTTACAATGAGCAGTTCTTC. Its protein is CSATPGTSGYNEQFF.

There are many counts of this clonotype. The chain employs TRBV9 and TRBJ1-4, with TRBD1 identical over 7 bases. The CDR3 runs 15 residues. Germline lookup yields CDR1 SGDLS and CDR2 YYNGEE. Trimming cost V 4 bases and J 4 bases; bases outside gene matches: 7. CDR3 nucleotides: TGTGCCAGCAGCACCCCCCAGGGGGGTAATGAAAAACTGTTTTTT. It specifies CASSTPQGGNEKLFF. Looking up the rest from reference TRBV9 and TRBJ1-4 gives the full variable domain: DSGVTQTPKHLITATGQRVTLRCSPRSGDLSVYWYQQSLDQGLQFLIQYYNGEERAKGNILERFSAQQFPDLHSELNLSSLELGDSALYFCASSTPQGGNEKLFFGSGTQLSVL.

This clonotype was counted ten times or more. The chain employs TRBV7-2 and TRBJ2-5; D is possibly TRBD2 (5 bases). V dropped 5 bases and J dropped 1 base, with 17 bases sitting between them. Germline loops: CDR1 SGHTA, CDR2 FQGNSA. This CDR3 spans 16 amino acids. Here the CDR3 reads CASSGRSGSGQETQYF. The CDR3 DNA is TGTGCCAGCAGCGGGAGATCGGGGTCTGGCCAAGAGACCCAGTACTTC.

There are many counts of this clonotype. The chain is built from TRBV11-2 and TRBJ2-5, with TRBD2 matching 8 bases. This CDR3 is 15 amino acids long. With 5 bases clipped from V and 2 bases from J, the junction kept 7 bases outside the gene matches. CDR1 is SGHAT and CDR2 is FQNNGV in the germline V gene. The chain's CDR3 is CASSPPGLGQETQYF. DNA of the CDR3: TGTGCCAGCAGCCCCCCGGGACTAGGGCAAGAGACCCAGTACTTC.

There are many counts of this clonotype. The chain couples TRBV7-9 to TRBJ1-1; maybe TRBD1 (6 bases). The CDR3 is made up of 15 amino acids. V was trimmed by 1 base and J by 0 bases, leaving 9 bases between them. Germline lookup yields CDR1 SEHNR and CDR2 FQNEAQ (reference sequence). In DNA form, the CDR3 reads TGTGCCAGCAGCTTAGTTGGGGGCGTGAACACTGAAGCTTTCTTT. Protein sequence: CASSLVGGVNTEAFF.